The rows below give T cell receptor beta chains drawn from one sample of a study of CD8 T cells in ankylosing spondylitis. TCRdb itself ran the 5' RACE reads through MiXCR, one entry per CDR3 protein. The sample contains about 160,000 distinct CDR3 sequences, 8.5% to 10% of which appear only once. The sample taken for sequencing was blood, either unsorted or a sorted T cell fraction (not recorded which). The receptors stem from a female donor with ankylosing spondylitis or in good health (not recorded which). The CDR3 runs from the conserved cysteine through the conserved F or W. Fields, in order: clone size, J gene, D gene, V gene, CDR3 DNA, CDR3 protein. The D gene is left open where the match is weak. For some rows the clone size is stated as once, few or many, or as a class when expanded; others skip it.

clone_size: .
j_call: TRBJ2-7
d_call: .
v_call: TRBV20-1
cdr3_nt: TGCAGTGTACCGGGATTCTCCTACGAGCAGTACTTC
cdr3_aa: CSVPGFSYEQYF

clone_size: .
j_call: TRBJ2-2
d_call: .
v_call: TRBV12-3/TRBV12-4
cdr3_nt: TGTGCCAGCAGTGCCTGGGGGGCGGATAGCACCGGGGAGCTGTTTTTT
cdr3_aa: CASSAWGADSTGELFF

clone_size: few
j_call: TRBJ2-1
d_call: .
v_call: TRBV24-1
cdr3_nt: TGTGCCACCAGTGATTTGCAGTTGGGGGCGGGGGAGCAGTTCTTC
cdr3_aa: CATSDLQLGAGEQFF

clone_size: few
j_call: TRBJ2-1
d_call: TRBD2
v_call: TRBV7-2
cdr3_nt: TGTGCCAGCAGCTCGACTAGCGGGGTATACAATGAGCAGTTCTTC
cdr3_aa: CASSSTSGVYNEQFF

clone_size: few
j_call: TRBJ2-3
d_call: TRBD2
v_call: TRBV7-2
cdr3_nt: TGTGCCAGCAGCTTCCCCCTAGCGGGAGAGCGGCGTACGCAGTATTTT
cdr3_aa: CASSFPLAGERRTQYF

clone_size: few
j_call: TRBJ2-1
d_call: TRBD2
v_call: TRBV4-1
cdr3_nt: TGCGCCAGCAGCCAACCGGGACTAGCGGGAGGGGCCAATGAGCAGTTCTTC
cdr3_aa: CASSQPGLAGGANEQFF

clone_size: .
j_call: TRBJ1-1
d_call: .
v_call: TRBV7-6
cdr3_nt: TGTGCCAGCAGCTCCAGGGACGAGAACACTGAAGCTTTCTTT
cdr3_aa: CASSSRDENTEAFF

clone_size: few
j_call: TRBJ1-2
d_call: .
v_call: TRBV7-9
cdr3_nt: TGTGCCAGCAGCTTGTCTTACAGGAATAACTATGGCTACACCTTC
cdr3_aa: CASSLSYRNNYGYTF

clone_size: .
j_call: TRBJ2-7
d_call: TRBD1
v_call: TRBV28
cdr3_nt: TGTGCCAGCAGTTTCCAAGGACAGGGTAGCGAGCAGTACTTC
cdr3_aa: CASSFQGQGSEQYF

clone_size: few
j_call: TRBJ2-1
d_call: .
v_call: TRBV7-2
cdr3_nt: TGTGCCAGCAGCTTACATGCTAGCAAGTTTAGAAATGAGCAGTTCTTC
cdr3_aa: CASSLHASKFRNEQFF

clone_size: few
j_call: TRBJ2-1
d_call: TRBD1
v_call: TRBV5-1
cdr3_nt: TGCGCCAGCAGCCCCGGGACAGGGGCGTACAATGAGCAGTTCTTC
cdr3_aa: CASSPGTGAYNEQFF

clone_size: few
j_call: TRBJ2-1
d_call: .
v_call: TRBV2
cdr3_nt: TGTGCCAGCAGTGAGTTTCGTGGGCACAATGAGCAGTTCTTC
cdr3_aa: CASSEFRGHNEQFF

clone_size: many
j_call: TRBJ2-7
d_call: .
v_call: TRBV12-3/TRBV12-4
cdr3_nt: TGTGCCAGCAGGCACGGCAGGGCCGAGCAGTACTTC
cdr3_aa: CASRHGRAEQYF

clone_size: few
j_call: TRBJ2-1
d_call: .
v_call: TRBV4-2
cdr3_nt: TGTGCCAGCAGCCAAGAGAGGAGGGCCTTAAAGGATGAGCAGTTCTTC
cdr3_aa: CASSQERRALKDEQFF

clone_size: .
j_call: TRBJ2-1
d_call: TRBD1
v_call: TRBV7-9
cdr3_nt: TGTGCCAGCAGCATGACAGGGGTCGCACCAAATGAGCAGTTCTTC
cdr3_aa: CASSMTGVAPNEQFF

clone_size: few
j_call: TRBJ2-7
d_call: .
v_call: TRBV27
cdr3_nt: TGTGCCAGCAGTTTAGGAGCCACGGACGAGCAGTACTTC
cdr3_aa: CASSLGATDEQYF

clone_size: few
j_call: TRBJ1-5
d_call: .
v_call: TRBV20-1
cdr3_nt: TGCAGTGCTAGAGAACAGGGAGTTCTGCCCCAGCATTTT
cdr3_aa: CSAREQGVLPQHF

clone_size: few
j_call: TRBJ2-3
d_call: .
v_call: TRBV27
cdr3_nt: TGTGCCAGCAGTCCCAAGGAAGGCCCTAGCACAGATACGCAGTATTTT
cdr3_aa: CASSPKEGPSTDTQYF

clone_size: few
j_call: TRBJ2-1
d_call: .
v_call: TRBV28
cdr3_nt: TGTGCCACGTGGAATGGGGCTAGCGTGATCAATGAGCAGTTCTTC
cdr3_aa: CATWNGASVINEQFF

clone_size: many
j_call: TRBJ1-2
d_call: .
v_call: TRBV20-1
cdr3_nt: TGCAGTGCTACGCCCAAGGGGACAACCCAACGGGGAGGCTACACCTTC
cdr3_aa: CSATPKGTTQRGGYTF

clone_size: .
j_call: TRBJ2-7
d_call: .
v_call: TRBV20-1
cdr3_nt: TGCAGTGCTAGAGGAATCCAGGGCAGGAGCTACGAGCAGTACTTC
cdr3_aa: CSARGIQGRSYEQYF

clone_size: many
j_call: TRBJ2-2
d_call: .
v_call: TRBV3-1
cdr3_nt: TGTGCCAGCAGCCAAGTCGGAGGTTACACCGGGGAGCTGTTTTTT
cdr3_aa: CASSQVGGYTGELFF

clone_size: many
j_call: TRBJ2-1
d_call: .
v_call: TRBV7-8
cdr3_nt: TGTGCCAGCAGCTTGGGCTTCATGAGCTCCTACAATGAGCAGTTCTTC
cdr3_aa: CASSLGFMSSYNEQFF

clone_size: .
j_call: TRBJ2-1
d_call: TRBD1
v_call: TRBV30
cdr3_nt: TGTGCCTGGAGGGCCGGGACAGGGGGCTTGGATGAGCAGTTCTTC
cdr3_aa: CAWRAGTGGLDEQFF

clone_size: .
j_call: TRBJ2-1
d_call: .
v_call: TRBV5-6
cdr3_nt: TGTGCCAGCAGCTTTAAGGGGGGGCACTACAATGAGCAGTTCTTC
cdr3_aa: CASSFKGGHYNEQFF

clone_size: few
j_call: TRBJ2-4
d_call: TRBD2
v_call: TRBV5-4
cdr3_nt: TGTGCCAGCAGCCGTTCCCCGGGACTAAGCTCCAAAAACATTCAGTACTTC
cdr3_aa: CASSRSPGLSSKNIQYF

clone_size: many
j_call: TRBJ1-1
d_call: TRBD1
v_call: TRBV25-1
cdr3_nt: TGTGCCAGCAGTGAATCTGTGGACAGGGTGGACGCTTTCTTT
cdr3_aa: CASSESVDRVDAFF

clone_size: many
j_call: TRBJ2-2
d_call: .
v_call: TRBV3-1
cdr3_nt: TGTGCCAGCAGCCCACCACAGGGATTTAACACCGGGGAGCTGTTTTTT
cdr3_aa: CASSPPQGFNTGELFF

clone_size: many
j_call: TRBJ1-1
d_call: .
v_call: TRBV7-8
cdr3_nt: TGTGCCAGCAGCTTGGGGATTTCCACTGAAGCTTTCTTT
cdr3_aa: CASSLGISTEAFF

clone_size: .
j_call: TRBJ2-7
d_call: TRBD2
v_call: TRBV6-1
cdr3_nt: TGTGCCAGCAGCGTAGCGGGAGGCGAGCAGTACTTC
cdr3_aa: CASSVAGGEQYF

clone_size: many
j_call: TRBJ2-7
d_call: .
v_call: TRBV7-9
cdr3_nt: TGTGCCAGCAGCTTAGCTGAAGGGCCCTCCTACGAGCAGTACTTC
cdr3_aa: CASSLAEGPSYEQYF

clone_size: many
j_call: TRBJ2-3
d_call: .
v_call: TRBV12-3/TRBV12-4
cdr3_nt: TGTGCCAGCAGTTTGAGGGGGGCAGATACGCAGTATTTT
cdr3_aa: CASSLRGADTQYF

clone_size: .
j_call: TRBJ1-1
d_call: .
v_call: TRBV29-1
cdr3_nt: TGCAGCGTTGCAAAAGGGCGGAACACTGAAGCTTTCTTT
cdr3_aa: CSVAKGRNTEAFF

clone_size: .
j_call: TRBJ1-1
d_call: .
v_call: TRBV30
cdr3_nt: TGTGCCTGGAGTGTGCTGGACACTGAAGCTTTCTTT
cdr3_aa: CAWSVLDTEAFF

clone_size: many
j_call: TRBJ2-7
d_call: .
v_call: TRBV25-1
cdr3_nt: TGTGCCAGCAGTGAGGCTAGCGAGCAGTACTTC
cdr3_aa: CASSEASEQYF

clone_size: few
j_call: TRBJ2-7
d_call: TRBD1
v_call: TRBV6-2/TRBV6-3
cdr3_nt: TGTGCCACTACGACAGGGGGCGACGAGCAGTACTTC
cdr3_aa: CATTTGGDEQYF

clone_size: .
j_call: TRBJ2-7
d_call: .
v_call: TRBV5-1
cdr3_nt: TGCGCCAGCAGCTGGGACAAGGATTACGAGCAGTACTTC
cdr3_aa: CASSWDKDYEQYF

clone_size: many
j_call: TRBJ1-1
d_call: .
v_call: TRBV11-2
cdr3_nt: TGTGCCAGCAGCTCGATGCCGAACACTGAAGCTTTCTTT
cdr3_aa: CASSSMPNTEAFF

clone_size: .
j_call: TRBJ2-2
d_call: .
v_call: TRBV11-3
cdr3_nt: TGTGCCAGCAGTCGACACCATACCGGGGAGCTGTTTTTT
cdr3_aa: CASSRHHTGELFF

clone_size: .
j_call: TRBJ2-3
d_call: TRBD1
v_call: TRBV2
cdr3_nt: TGTGCCACCCATCGACAGGGGGGCACAGATACGCAGTATTTT
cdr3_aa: CATHRQGGTDTQYF

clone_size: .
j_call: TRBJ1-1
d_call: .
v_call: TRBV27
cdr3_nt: TGTGCCAGCAGTTTTAGGGGGGAGGCTGAAGCTTTCTTT
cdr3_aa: CASSFRGEAEAFF

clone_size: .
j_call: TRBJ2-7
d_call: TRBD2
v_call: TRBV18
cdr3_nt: TGTGCCAGCTCACCGGGGACTATCTACGAGCAGAACTTC
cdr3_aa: CASSPGTIYEQNF